Sequencing of this T cell receptor beta chain was carried out in a study of blood T cell repertoires in COVID-19. In the original analysis: Reference gene primer amplification gave estimated nucleated cell counts. Repertoires were generated with immunoSEQ multiplex PCR, while TCRdb's copy carries only in-frame clones and drops some. V and J calls and clone size come straight from that table; D and trimming were deduced from the DNA. The data hold hundreds of thousands of clones, with around 90% observed a single time. Participants were placed into cohorts based on the clinical history they reported. Germline CDR1 and CDR2: SGHRS and YFSETQ. V was clipped by 4 bases and J by 5 bases, with 22 bases between them. This CDR3 region has 17 residues.

This sequence originates from a woman aged 25-40 years with acute COVID-19. This chain uses TRBV5-1 with TRBJ1-5; possible D gene TRBD1, 6 bases. The sample taken for sequencing was PBMCs or T cells enriched from blood (not recorded which). The CDR3 loop is CASSPDPTGTFDQPQHF. The CDR3 region has the DNA TGCGCCAGCAGCCCGGACCCGACAGGAACCTTTGATCAGCCCCAGCATTTT.